A selection of T cell receptor beta chains follows, all from one sample in a study of shared clonotypes between healthy human individuals. TCRdb keeps only in-frame clones here, not all; method: immunoSEQ multiplex PCR. The sample holds millions of clones, 85% to 95% seen once. Sequencing was carried out using naive CD4+ T cells sorted from blood. The receptor set was obtained from a man in his late teens or twenties in good health. CDR3s include the opening cysteine and the closing phenylalanine or tryptophan. D genes are given only for firm matches. Rows give clone size only sometimes, using once, few, many, or a class for an expanded clone.

clone_size	d_call	v_call	j_call	cdr3_aa	cdr3_nt
once	NA	TRBV29-1	TRBJ1-4	CSVEDLGGMRYEKLFF	TGCAGCGTTGAAGATCTAGGCGGGATGCGTTATGAAAAACTGTTTTTT
NA	TRBD1	TRBV19	TRBJ1-5	CASSIGTGGRQPQHF	TGTGCCAGTAGTATTGGGACAGGGGGTCGTCAGCCCCAGCATTTT
NA	NA	TRBV11-2	TRBJ2-1	CASSAQGYNEQFF	TGTGCCAGCAGCGCTCAGGGTTACAATGAGCAGTTCTTC
NA	NA	TRBV5-1	TRBJ1-5	CASSLGPDQPQHF	TGCGCCAGCAGCTTGGGACCCGATCAGCCCCAGCATTTT
NA	NA	TRBV5-1	TRBJ2-5	CASSSGQQGGETQYF	TGCGCCAGCAGCTCGGGGCAACAGGGAGGGGAGACCCAGTACTTC
NA	TRBD2	TRBV5-1	TRBJ2-7	CASSLVAGTSGSYEQYF	TGCGCCAGCAGCTTGGTAGCTGGGACTAGCGGGTCCTACGAGCAGTACTTC
NA	NA	TRBV7-2	TRBJ2-5	CASSLAHFTSPRQETQYF	TGTGCCAGCAGCTTAGCGCACTTTACTAGCCCCCGCCAGGAGACCCAGTACTTC
NA	TRBD1	TRBV7-9	TRBJ1-2	CASNRNTGGYGYTF	TGTGCCAGCAACCGTAACACAGGGGGCTATGGCTACACCTTC
NA	TRBD2	TRBV9	TRBJ2-2	CASSPPASGGATTGELFF	TGTGCCAGCAGCCCTCCCGCTAGCGGGGGCGCAACCACCGGGGAGCTGTTTTTT
NA	NA	TRBV18	TRBJ2-7	CASFPVQGSYEQYF	TGTGCCAGCTTCCCCGTTCAGGGTTCCTACGAGCAGTACTTC
NA	NA	TRBV6-6	TRBJ2-1	CASSYSASGFNEQFF	TGTGCCAGCAGTTACTCGGCTAGTGGGTTCAATGAGCAGTTCTTC
NA	NA	TRBV30	TRBJ1-6	CAWSVWNYSSYNSPLHF	TGTGCCTGGAGTGTTTGGAATTACAGCTCCTATAATTCACCCCTCCACTTT
once	NA	TRBV4-2	TRBJ2-7	CASSQELRSHYEQYF	TGTGCCAGCAGCCAAGAACTCCGAAGCCACTACGAGCAGTACTTC
NA	NA	TRBV6-1	TRBJ1-1	CASSVGPSWNTEAFF	TGTGCCAGCAGTGTGGGTCCCTCGTGGAACACTGAAGCTTTCTTT
once	NA	TRBV11-2	TRBJ1-2	CASSLGRDYGYTF	TGTGCCAGCAGCTTAGGCAGGGACTATGGCTACACCTTC
NA	TRBD1	TRBV5-6	TRBJ2-1	CASSIGQGAYNEQFF	TGTGCCAGCAGCATAGGACAGGGGGCCTACAATGAGCAGTTCTTC
NA	NA	TRBV25-1	TRBJ1-4	CASSFGSREKLFF	TGTGCCAGCAGCTTCGGGAGCCGAGAAAAACTGTTTTTT
NA	TRBD2	TRBV6-1	TRBJ2-3	CASCTSGVDTQYF	TGTGCCAGCTGCACTAGCGGGGTGGATACGCAGTATTTT
NA	NA	TRBV5-8	TRBJ2-3	CASSSGWTDTQYF	TGTGCCAGCAGCTCGGGGTGGACAGATACGCAGTATTTT
NA	NA	TRBV28	TRBJ1-2	CASYEGHPTFYGYTF	TGTGCCAGCTACGAAGGGCACCCAACCTTCTATGGCTACACCTTC
NA	TRBD1	TRBV2	TRBJ1-5	CASSGQGPQPQHF	TGTGCCAGCAGCGGACAGGGGCCACAGCCCCAGCATTTT
NA	NA	TRBV9	TRBJ2-7	CASSSGRSSYEQYF	TGTGCCAGCAGCAGCGGGCGTAGCTCCTACGAGCAGTACTTC
NA	TRBD1	TRBV5-4	TRBJ2-1	CASSSRDRDNEQFF	TGTGCCAGCAGCAGCCGTGACAGGGACAATGAGCAGTTCTTC
NA	TRBD1	TRBV5-1	TRBJ2-2	CASSLDRGRVTGELFF	TGCGCCAGCAGCTTAGACAGGGGGCGCGTCACCGGGGAGCTGTTTTTT
NA	NA	TRBV5-6	TRBJ2-1	CASSLGLADEQFF	TGTGCCAGCAGCTTGGGGCTAGCCGATGAGCAGTTCTTC
NA	NA	TRBV9	TRBJ2-1	CASSLGLGTYDEQFF	TGTGCCAGCAGCTTAGGCCTAGGAACCTACGATGAGCAGTTCTTC
NA	NA	TRBV5-1	TRBJ2-7	CASSFQSSSYEQYF	TGCGCCAGCAGCTTCCAGTCGAGCTCCTACGAGCAGTACTTC
NA	NA	TRBV2	TRBJ1-4	CASSEMRGEGEKLFF	TGTGCCAGCAGTGAGATGCGGGGGGAAGGGGAAAAACTGTTTTTT
NA	NA	TRBV5-1	TRBJ2-7	CASSLDRPYEQYF	TGCGCCAGCAGCTTGGACCGCCCCTACGAGCAGTACTTC
NA	TRBD2	TRBV2	TRBJ2-3	CASRGLAPTDTQYF	TGTGCCAGCAGAGGACTAGCACCCACAGATACGCAGTATTTT
once	NA	TRBV4-3	TRBJ2-2	CASSQGVWGTGELFF	TGCGCCAGCAGCCAAGGGGTTTGGGGCACCGGGGAGCTGTTTTTT
NA	NA	TRBV2	TRBJ2-1	CASMGPIYNEQFF	TGTGCCAGTATGGGGCCGATCTACAATGAGCAGTTCTTC
NA	NA	TRBV5-1	TRBJ1-1	CASSSVRGDMVAFF	TGCGCCAGCAGCTCCGTCCGAGGGGATATGGTAGCTTTCTTT
NA	NA	TRBV2	TRBJ1-4	CASSPPATTNEKLFF	TGTGCCAGCAGCCCCCCGGCAACAACTAATGAAAAACTGTTTTTT
NA	NA	TRBV14	TRBJ2-2	CASSPTSLTGELFF	TGTGCCAGCAGCCCTACTAGTCTCACCGGGGAGCTGTTTTTT
NA	NA	TRBV5-1	TRBJ2-2	CASSDGTYTGELFF	TGCGCCAGCAGCGACGGGACATACACCGGGGAGCTGTTTTTT
few	NA	TRBV28	TRBJ1-6	CASGQYNSPLHF	TGTGCCAGCGGACAATATAATTCACCCCTCCACTTT
NA	TRBD2	TRBV14	TRBJ2-5	CASSPGNSGGKETQYF	TGTGCCAGCAGCCCTGGGAACAGCGGGGGTAAAGAGACCCAGTACTTC
NA	TRBD1	TRBV2	TRBJ1-2	CASSSRTGAHGYTF	TGTGCCAGCTCCTCCCGTACAGGGGCGCATGGCTACACCTTC
NA	NA	TRBV18	TRBJ1-1	CASSTDRITEAFF	TGTGCCAGCTCAACCGACAGAATCACTGAAGCTTTCTTT
NA	TRBD1	TRBV5-1	TRBJ1-4	CASSFDRGGEKLFF	TGCGCCAGCAGCTTCGACAGGGGTGGAGAAAAACTGTTTTTT
NA	TRBD1	TRBV6-1	TRBJ1-2	CASSEYAGGDYGYTF	TGTGCCAGCAGTGAATACGCAGGGGGCGACTATGGCTACACCTTC
NA	NA	TRBV28	TRBJ2-1	CATYSTIPYNEQFF	TGTGCCACCTACTCGACTATACCCTACAATGAGCAGTTCTTC
NA	NA	TRBV4-1	TRBJ1-5	CASSPGQYNQPQHF	TGCGCCAGCAGCCCCGGACAGTACAATCAGCCCCAGCATTTT
NA	NA	TRBV11-2	TRBJ1-1	CASSLTRGTEAFF	TGTGCCAGCAGCTTAACAAGGGGCACTGAAGCTTTCTTT
once	NA	TRBV28	TRBJ1-5	CASSSAGRSNQPQHF	TGTGCCAGCAGTTCGGCCGGGCGGAGCAATCAGCCCCAGCATTTT
NA	TRBD1	TRBV28	TRBJ2-1	CASSSVGTGHYEQFF	TGTGCCAGCAGTAGTGTGGGGACAGGCCATTATGAGCAGTTCTTC
NA	TRBD1	TRBV14	TRBJ2-2	CASSQQTGGWNTGELFF	TGTGCCAGCAGCCAACAGACAGGGGGTTGGAACACCGGGGAGCTGTTTTTT